The TCR beta chain under discussion was sequenced for a study of blood T cell repertoires in COVID-19. Per the original data handling: Quantification of nucleated cells was approximated via reference gene primer amplification. Profiling relied on immunoSEQ multiplex PCR, and the TCRdb table lists in-frame clones only, not all of them. Clone size and V and J calls were adopted from that table, with D and trimming inferred from the DNA. Of 250,000 or so clones listed, 80% to 90% are singletons. Participants were placed into cohorts based on the clinical history they reported. The sequence came from a woman under 40 who had been exposed to COVID-19. Specimen: PBMCs or T cells enriched from blood (not recorded which).

CDR3 sequence reads: CASSWVDRDQETQYF. DNA for the CDR3: TGTGCCAGCAGCTGGGTGGACAGGGACCAAGAGACCCAGTACTTC. The chain couples TRBV5-4 to TRBJ2-5; TRBD1 aligns across 8 bases. V shed 3 bases and J 0 bases; nucleotides not matched to a gene: 4. This CDR3 has 15 amino acids. CDR1 is SGHNT and CDR2 is YYREEE in the germline V gene (reference sequence).